This is a list of T cell receptor beta chains from one sample in a study of blood T cell repertoires in COVID-19. Using immunoSEQ multiplex PCR, the repertoire was profiled, and TCRdb retains in-frame clones only, with some absent. The table has 15,000 to 20,000 clones, 93% seen once. The sequencing input was peripheral blood. The source of these receptors is a human donor in a cohort sampled during active COVID-19. The CDR3 runs from the conserved cysteine through the conserved F or W. D genes are given only for firm matches. Part of the rows lack a size; the others show once, few, many or a class for expanded clones.

j_call d_call clone_size v_call cdr3_aa cdr3_nt
TRBJ2-7 - - TRBV28 CATFEQGRYEQYF TGTGCCACATTTGAACAGGGGAGGTACGAGCAGTACTTC
TRBJ2-5 - once TRBV5-1 CASSLEGGPQETQYF TGCGCCAGCAGCTTAGAGGGGGGGCCGCAAGAGACCCAGTACTTC
TRBJ2-7 - once TRBV27 CASSLRAYTYEQYF TGTGCCAGCAGTTTAAGAGCATATACCTACGAGCAGTACTTC
TRBJ2-7 - - TRBV5-1 CASSLGQAYFYEQYF TGCGCCAGCAGCTTGGGACAGGCTTATTTCTACGAGCAGTACTTC
TRBJ1-1 - - TRBV6-2/TRBV6-3 CASSYHRMNTEAFF TGTGCCAGCAGTTACCACAGAATGAACACTGAAGCTTTCTTT
TRBJ2-5 - - TRBV4-1 CASSQRGSYTGMETQYF TGCGCCAGCAGCCAAAGGGGTTCTTATACAGGGATGGAGACCCAGTACTTC
TRBJ1-4 - - TRBV11-1 CASSFDLRDEKLFF TGTGCCAGCAGCTTCGATTTGAGGGATGAAAAACTGTTTTTT
TRBJ2-1 TRBD2 - TRBV5-1 CASSLIATSGRYNEQFF TGCGCCAGCAGCTTAATTGCGACTAGCGGGAGGTACAATGAGCAGTTCTTC
TRBJ2-2 - - TRBV2 CASRQGPSNTGELFF TGTGCCAGCAGACAGGGCCCTTCGAACACCGGGGAGCTGTTTTTT
TRBJ1-6 - once TRBV30 CAWSVPRASLMGARSSPLHF TGTGCCTGGAGTGTTCCACGAGCGTCGCTCATGGGGGCGCGGAGTTCACCCCTCCACTTT
TRBJ2-1 - - TRBV24-1 CATGSGAYNEQFF TGTGCCACCGGGTCGGGGGCCTACAATGAGCAGTTCTTC
TRBJ2-1 - - TRBV28 CASSFLRTHLQFF TGTGCCAGCAGTTTCCTTCGGACTCACCTGCAGTTCTTC
TRBJ1-4 - - TRBV4-3 CASSHGEEAGNEKLFF TGCGCCAGCAGCCACGGGGAGGAGGCAGGGAATGAAAAACTGTTTTTT
TRBJ2-2 - - TRBV10-2 CASREKTATGELFF TGCGCCAGCAGAGAAAAGACAGCAACCGGGGAGCTGTTTTTT
TRBJ2-4 - - TRBV19 CASSTPREAHDLAKNIQYF TGTGCCAGTAGTACCCCCAGAGAAGCGCACGACCTAGCCAAAAACATTCAGTACTTC
TRBJ2-3 - - TRBV11-2 CASSSPTRPDTQYF TGTGCCAGCAGCTCCCCGACTAGACCAGATACGCAGTATTTT
TRBJ1-1 - few TRBV5-4 CASSHASNTEAFF TGTGCCAGCAGCCACGCGAGTAACACTGAAGCTTTCTTT
TRBJ1-6 TRBD1 - TRBV27 CASSLTGGYSPLHF TGTGCCAGCAGCTTGACAGGGGGCTATTCACCCCTCCACTTT
TRBJ1-2 TRBD1 - TRBV7-2 CASSLREGQGANGYTF TGTGCCAGCAGCTTAAGAGAGGGACAGGGGGCGAATGGCTACACCTTC
TRBJ2-7 TRBD2 - TRBV11-2 CASSRGVGAPNEQYF TGTGCCAGCAGCCGGGGGGTCGGAGCCCCCAACGAGCAGTACTTC
TRBJ2-7 - once TRBV25-1 CASSDPGLMTYEQYF TGTGCCAGCAGTGATCCGGGACTTATGACCTACGAGCAGTACTTC
TRBJ1-5 - once TRBV19 CASSVGQLGNQPQHF TGTGCCAGTAGTGTCGGACAGCTCGGCAATCAGCCCCAGCATTTT
TRBJ2-7 TRBD2 - TRBV11-2 CASSLGRGGTSESYEQYF TGTGCCAGCAGCTTAGGTCGCGGCGGGACTAGTGAGTCTTACGAGCAGTACTTC
TRBJ2-2 - - TRBV7-9 CASTRREAGELFF TGTGCCAGCACCCGGAGGGAGGCCGGGGAGCTGTTTTTT
TRBJ2-3 - - TRBV29-1 CSANKNDSPLGDTQYF TGCAGCGCTAACAAGAACGACAGTCCTTTAGGAGATACGCAGTATTTT
TRBJ2-5 TRBD1 - TRBV3-1/TRBV3-2 CASSSDRVSRETQYF TGTGCCAGCAGCTCAGACAGGGTCTCTAGAGAGACCCAGTACTTC